This T cell receptor (beta chain) was sequenced during a study of blood T cells in healthy people across ages. Germline V gene lookup returns CDR1 MNHEY and CDR2 SMNVEV (reference sequence). This CDR3 contains 15 residues. V was pared by 4 bases and J by 4 bases, with 7 bases of the junction left unmatched. It was with a sample-barcoded 5' primer and a J-beta primer mix that a second PCR of roughly 7 to 11 cycles was run. TCRdb independently ran MiXCR on the 5' RACE reads; one entry per CDR3 protein. The repertoire holds over 600,000 distinct CDR3 sequences, about 42% seen once, with over 15% in the top ten. This clonotype appeared many times.

This rearrangement joins TRBV27 to TRBJ2-1; 7 bases align to TRBD2. This receptor was identified in a man aged 80 or over in good health. What was sequenced was blood. The CDR3 region is CASSSPLAEYNEQFF. The CDR3 nucleotides read TGTGCCAGCAGTTCCCCCCTAGCGGAGTACAATGAGCAGTTCTTC.